The clone carrying this T cell receptor (beta chain) has a handful of counts. Its specificity is not known. The source of the sample is a study of T-cell reconstitution after alpha-beta-depleted transplantation in children. Study-wide points: Counts and diversity of T cells one year after transplant came mostly from newly produced T cells. About two months after transplant, alpha-beta T cells reportedly came from several hundred expanded graft clones. At day 60, the high TCRbeta diversity found in some patients originated from recipient T cells and thymic progenitors that had survived.

The TCRbeta library was prepared with unique molecular identifiers. TCRdb ran MiXCR on the PCR reads and lists one entry per CDR3 protein. In the table there are about 310,000 distinct CDR3 sequences, roughly 21% of which are singletons. From germline, CDR1 is SGHRS and CDR2 YFSETQ. V was trimmed by 1 base and J by 5 bases, leaving 7 bases between them. The CDR3 runs to 13 residues. The rearrangement joins TRBV5-1 to TRBJ1-5; weak D call: TRBD1 (5 bases). The TCR originated in a male patient aged 10 to 17 who had a stem cell transplant for acute lymphoblastic leukemia, so the T cells may come from the graft donor. Specimen: PBMCs, mostly from graft donor cells, collected 180 days after TCRalphabeta/CD19-depleted stem cell transplant. The CDR3 loop reads CASSLWGDQPQHF. CDR3 DNA: TGCGCCAGCAGCTTGTGGGGGGATCAGCCCCAGCATTTT.